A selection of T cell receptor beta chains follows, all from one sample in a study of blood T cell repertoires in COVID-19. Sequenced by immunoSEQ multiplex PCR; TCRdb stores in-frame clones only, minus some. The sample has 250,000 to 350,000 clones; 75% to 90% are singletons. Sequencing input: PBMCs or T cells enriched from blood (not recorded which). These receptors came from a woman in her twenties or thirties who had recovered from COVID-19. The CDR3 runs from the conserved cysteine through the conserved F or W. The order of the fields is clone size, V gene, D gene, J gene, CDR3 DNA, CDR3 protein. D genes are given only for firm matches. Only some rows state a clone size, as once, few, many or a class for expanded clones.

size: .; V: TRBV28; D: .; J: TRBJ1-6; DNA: TGTGCCAGCAGGGACACGGTGGGCAGCTATAATTCACCCCTCCACTTT; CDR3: CASRDTVGSYNSPLHF
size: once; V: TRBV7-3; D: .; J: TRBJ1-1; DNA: TGTGCCAGCAGCCCACAGGCGGGGGACACTGAAGCTTTCTTT; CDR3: CASSPQAGDTEAFF
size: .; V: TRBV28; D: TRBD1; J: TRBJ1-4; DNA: TGTGCCAGCAGTACGAACCAACAGGGGGCGAATGAAAAACTGTTTTTT; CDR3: CASSTNQQGANEKLFF
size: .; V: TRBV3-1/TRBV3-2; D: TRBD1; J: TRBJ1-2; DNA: TGTGCCAGCAGCCCCTACCGGGACAGTGTCTACACCTTC; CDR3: CASSPYRDSVYTF
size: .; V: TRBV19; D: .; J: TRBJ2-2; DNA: TGTGCCAGTAGCATTGGAGGGTTGCCGACCGGGGAGCTGTTTTTT; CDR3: CASSIGGLPTGELFF
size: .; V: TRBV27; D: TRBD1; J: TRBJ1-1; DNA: TGTGCCAGCAGCCAGACAGGGGGCGGTGGAGCTTTCTTT; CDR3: CASSQTGGGGAFF
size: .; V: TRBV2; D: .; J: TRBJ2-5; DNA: TGTGCCAGCAGTTCCTACGGAATAGCAGAGACCCAGTACTTC; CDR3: CASSSYGIAETQYF
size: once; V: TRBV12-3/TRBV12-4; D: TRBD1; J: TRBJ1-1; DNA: TGTGCCAGCAGTCTGACAGGGGTTGAAGCTTTCTTT; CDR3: CASSLTGVEAFF
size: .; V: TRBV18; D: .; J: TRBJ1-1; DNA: TGTGCCAGCTCACCCGACAGTTCTACCGCTGAAGCTTTCTTT; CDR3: CASSPDSSTAEAFF
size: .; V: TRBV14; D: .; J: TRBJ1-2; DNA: TGTGCCAGCAGCTTAGCCTGGATGAGCTACACCTTC; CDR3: CASSLAWMSYTF
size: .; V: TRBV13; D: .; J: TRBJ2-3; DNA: TGTGCCAGCAGCTTAACGACAGGTGGGGGCACAGATACGCAGTATTTT; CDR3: CASSLTTGGGTDTQYF
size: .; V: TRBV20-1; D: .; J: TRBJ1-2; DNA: TGCAGTGCTATAGGCGGGAATGGCTACACCTTC; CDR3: CSAIGGNGYTF
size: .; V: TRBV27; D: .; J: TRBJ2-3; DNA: TGTGCCAGCAGACTCTCGAGAGGGCTCACGTATTTT; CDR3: CASRLSRGLTYF
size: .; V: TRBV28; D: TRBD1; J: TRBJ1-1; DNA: TGTGCCAGCAGACCAGACAGGGATACTGAAGCTTTCTTT; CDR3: CASRPDRDTEAFF
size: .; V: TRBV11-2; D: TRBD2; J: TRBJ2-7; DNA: TGTGCCAGCAGTACTGGCGGGAGGGCCACCTACGAGCAGTACTTC; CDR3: CASSTGGRATYEQYF
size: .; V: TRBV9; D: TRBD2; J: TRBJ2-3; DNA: TGTGCCAGCGGAGCGGGAGGGACCTACACAGATACGCAGTATTTT; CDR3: CASGAGGTYTDTQYF
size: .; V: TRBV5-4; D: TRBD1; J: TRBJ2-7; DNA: TGTGCCAGCAGCTTGGGTGCGACAGGGGGGTACGAGCAGTACTTC; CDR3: CASSLGATGGYEQYF
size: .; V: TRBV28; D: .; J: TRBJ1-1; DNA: TGTGCCAGCAGTTCTACAGGGTGGACTGAAGCTTTCTTT; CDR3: CASSSTGWTEAFF
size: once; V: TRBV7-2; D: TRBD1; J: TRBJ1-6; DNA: TGTGCCAGCAGCTTAGATGGACAGGGGGCCTATAATTCACCCCTCCACTTT; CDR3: CASSLDGQGAYNSPLHF
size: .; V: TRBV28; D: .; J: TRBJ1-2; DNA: TGTGCCAGCAGTTACGGGTACGGGAGGGACTATGGCTACACCTTC; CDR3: CASSYGYGRDYGYTF
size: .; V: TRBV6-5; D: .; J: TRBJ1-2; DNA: TGTGCCAGCATCCCCAGGGGAGTCTATGGCTACACCTTC; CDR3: CASIPRGVYGYTF
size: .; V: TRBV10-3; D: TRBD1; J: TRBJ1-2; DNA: TGTGCCATCAGTGGGGACAGGGATCTATATGGCTACACCTTC; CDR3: CAISGDRDLYGYTF
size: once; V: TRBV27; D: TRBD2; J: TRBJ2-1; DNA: TGTGCCAGCAGTTCTCCGACTAGCGGGAAGTACAATGAGCAGTTCTTC; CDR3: CASSSPTSGKYNEQFF
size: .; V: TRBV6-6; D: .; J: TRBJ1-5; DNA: TGTGCCAGCAGTTACTCCTGGCAGAACCATCAGCCCCAGCATTTT; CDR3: CASSYSWQNHQPQHF
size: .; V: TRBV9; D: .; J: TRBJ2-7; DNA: TGTGCCAGCAGCGTAGGTCCACAGGGTTCCTACGAGCAGTACTTC; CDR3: CASSVGPQGSYEQYF
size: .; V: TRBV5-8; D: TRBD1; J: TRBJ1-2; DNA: TGTGCCAGCAGCTACGGGACAGGGGGCGGCTACACCTTC; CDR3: CASSYGTGGGYTF
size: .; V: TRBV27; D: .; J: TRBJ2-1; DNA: TGTGCCAGCAGTCTGAGGGGACAAGTGGGGGCCTACAATGAGCAGTTCTTC; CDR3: CASSLRGQVGAYNEQFF
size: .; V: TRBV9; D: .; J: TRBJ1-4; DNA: TGTGCCAGCAGCGTAGCTGCGGCAGCAACTAATGAAAAACTGTTTTTT; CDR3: CASSVAAAATNEKLFF
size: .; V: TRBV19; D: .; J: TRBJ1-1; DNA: TGTGCCAGTAGGCCAGGGCCGGGGAACACTGAAGCTTTCTTT; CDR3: CASRPGPGNTEAFF